Shown below are 11 T cell receptor beta chains from a single sample sequenced in a study of blood T cell repertoires in COVID-19. This table comes from immunoSEQ multiplex PCR, and its TCRdb copy is limited to in-frame clones, with some not included. The sample consists of 190,000 or so clones, about nine tenths of them appearing once. Sequences were obtained from PBMCs or T cells enriched from blood (not recorded which). Receptors were obtained from a woman younger than 45 who had recovered from COVID-19.

Note on this clone: Additional DNA sequences in this sample encode the identical CDR3. J is TRBJ1-1 and V is TRBV19, with a possible D match to TRBD1 (6 bases). V was shortened by 3 bases and J by 0 bases, with 8 bases between the two germline ends. The CDR3 has 14 amino acids. In germline, CDR1 is LNHDA, CDR2 SQIVND (reference sequence). The CDR3 region is CASSMTGVNTEAFF. The CDR3 DNA sequence: TGTGCCAGTAGTATGACAGGAGTGAACACTGAAGCTTTCTTT.

This sequence joins TRBV19 and TRBJ1-2; TRBD1 might be the D (6 bases). Trimming removed 7 bases from V and 7 bases from J, with 10 bases in between. Germline V gene data show CDR1 as LNHDA and CDR2 as SQIVND (reference sequence). The CDR3 totals 11 residues. The CDR3 loop is CASISGAGYTF. The CDR3, as DNA: TGTGCCAGTATTTCAGGGGCTGGCTACACCTTC.

This clone has only a few counts. The chain is built from TRBV5-3 and TRBJ1-2, with D possibly matching TRBD1 (5 bases). TRBV5-3 is an ORF, and what it does is uncertain. The germline V and J ends were trimmed by 0 bases and 8 bases, with 11 bases remaining between them. The CDR3 consists of 13 residues. In DNA, the CDR3 is TGTGCCAGAAGCTTGGGAGGCCAGGGAGGCTACACCTTC. This gives the protein CARSLGGQGGYTF.

This chain joins TRBV28 and TRBJ1-1; no firm D call. The CDR3 runs 13 residues. Germline CDR1 MDHEN, CDR2 SYDVKM. Trimming pared 2 bases from V and 1 base from J, leaving 5 bases between. CDR3 in DNA: TGTGCCAGCAGTTTAACAGAGAACACTGAAGCTTTCTTT. Translating it yields CASSLTENTEAFF.

The chain recombines TRBV3-1 (or the pseudogene TRBV3-2) with TRBJ1-1; D ambiguous. There are 14 residues in the CDR3. CDR1 is LGHDT and CDR2 is YNNKEL in the germline V gene (reference sequence). V lost 2 bases, J lost 5 bases, and 12 bases lay in between. The CDR3, as DNA: TGTGCCAGCAGCCAACTAAAGAAGCGGACTGAAGCTTTCTTT. It codes for CASSQLKKRTEAFF.

This clone was detected a few times. V gene TRBV7-2 combines with J gene TRBJ2-7; TRBD2 might be the D (6 bases). The length of the CDR3 is 16 residues. Looked up from germline, CDR1 is SGHTA and CDR2 is FQGNSA. Trimming took off 5 bases at V and 3 bases at J, with 20 bases between the two ends. The CDR3 coding sequence is TGTGCCAGCAGCCCTAGTGCGGCTAGCGAGCTCTACGAGCAGTACTTC. Its translation is CASSPSAASELYEQYF.

V is TRBV12-2 and J is TRBJ1-1. TRBV12-2 is recorded as a pseudogene. There are 16 residues in the CDR3. Here the CDR3 DNA reads TGTGCAAGTCGCTTTAGGGAGCTACCCATGAACACTGAAGCTTTCTTT. This codes for CASRFRELPMNTEAFF.

This chain links TRBV7-2 with TRBJ2-5, with 15 bases fitting TRBD2. Germline CDR1 reads SGHTA; CDR2 reads FQGNSA. The CDR3 consists of 16 residues. Trimming at V came to 5 bases and at J to 5 bases, leaving 6 bases not matched to a gene. The CDR3 spells CASSPPGTSGGETQYF. The DNA of the CDR3 is TGTGCCAGCAGCCCACCGGGGACTAGCGGGGGGGAGACCCAGTACTTC.

This chain links TRBV5-4 with TRBJ1-2; 8 nucleotides align to TRBD1. The J segment lost 6 bases and the V segment lost 0 bases, leaving 1 base of the junction unmatched. Per germline, CDR1 SGHNT and CDR2 YYREEE (reference sequence). The CDR3 has 13 amino acids. CDR3 DNA sequence: TGTGCCAGCAGCTTGGTACAGGGGGATGGCTACACCTTC. Translated, it gives CASSLVQGDGYTF.

The chain employs TRBV9 and TRBJ2-5; the D is unclear. Germline CDR1 reads SGDLS; CDR2 reads YYNGEE. Trimming removed 4 bases at V and 1 base at J, with 17 bases between. This CDR3 has 16 amino acids. The CDR3 DNA reads TGTGCCAGCAGCCCAACCCTTACGAGAGTCCAAGAGACCCAGTACTTC. Protein: CASSPTLTRVQETQYF.

V and J are TRBV2 and TRBJ2-7; TRBD1 agrees at 8 bases. Germline CDR1 is SNHLY and CDR2 is FYNNEI. The CDR3 length is 14 residues. With V trimmed by 4 bases and J by 5 bases, 7 bases remained unmatched. The CDR3 reads CASSGVQGADEQYF. For the CDR3, the DNA is TGTGCCAGCAGTGGAGTTCAGGGGGCTGACGAGCAGTACTTC.